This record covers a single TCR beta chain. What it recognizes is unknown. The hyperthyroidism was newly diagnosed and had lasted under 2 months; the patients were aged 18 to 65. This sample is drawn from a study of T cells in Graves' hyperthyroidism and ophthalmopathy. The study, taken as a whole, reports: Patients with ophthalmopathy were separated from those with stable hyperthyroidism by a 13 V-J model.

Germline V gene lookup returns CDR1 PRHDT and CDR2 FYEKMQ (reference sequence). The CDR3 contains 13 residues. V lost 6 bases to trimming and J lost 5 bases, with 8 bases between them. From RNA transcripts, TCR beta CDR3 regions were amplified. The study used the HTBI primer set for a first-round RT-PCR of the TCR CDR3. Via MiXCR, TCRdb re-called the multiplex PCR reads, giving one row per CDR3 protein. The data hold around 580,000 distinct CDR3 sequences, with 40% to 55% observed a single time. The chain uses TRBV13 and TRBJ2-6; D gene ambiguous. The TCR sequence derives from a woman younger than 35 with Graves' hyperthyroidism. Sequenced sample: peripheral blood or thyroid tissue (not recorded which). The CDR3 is CASSRNRANVLTF. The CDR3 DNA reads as TGTGCCAGCAGTCGTAATAGGGCCAACGTCCTGACTTTC. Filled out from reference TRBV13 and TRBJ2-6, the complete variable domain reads AAGVIQSPRHLIKEKRETATLKCYPIPRHDTVYWYQQGPGQDPQFLISFYEKMQSDKGSIPDRFSAQQFSDYHSELNMSSLELGDSALYFCASSRNRANVLTFGAGSRLTVL.